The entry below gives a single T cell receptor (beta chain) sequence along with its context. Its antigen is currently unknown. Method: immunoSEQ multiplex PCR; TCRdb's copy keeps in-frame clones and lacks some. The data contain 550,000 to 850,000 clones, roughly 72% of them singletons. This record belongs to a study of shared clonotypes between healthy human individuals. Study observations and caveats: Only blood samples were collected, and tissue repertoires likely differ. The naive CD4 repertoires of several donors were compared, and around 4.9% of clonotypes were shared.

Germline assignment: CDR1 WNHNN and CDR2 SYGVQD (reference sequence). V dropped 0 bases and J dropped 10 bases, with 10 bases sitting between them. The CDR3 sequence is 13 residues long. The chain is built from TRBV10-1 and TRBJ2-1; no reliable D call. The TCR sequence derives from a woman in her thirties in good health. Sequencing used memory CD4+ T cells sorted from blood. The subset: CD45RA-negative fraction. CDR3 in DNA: TGCGCCAGCAGTGAGTCAGTCATAGGCGAGCAGTTCTTC. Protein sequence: CASSESVIGEQFF.